The 21 T cell receptor beta chains given below trace back to one sample, sequenced in a study of T-cell memory formation after mild COVID-19. From the 5' RACE reads, TCRdb called clonotypes with MiXCR, one entry per CDR3 protein. The sample includes about 320,000 distinct CDR3 sequences, 14% of them seen just once. The material sequenced was PBMCs or a T cell subset sorted from them (not recorded which). Receptors were obtained from a man aged 18-30 years who had mild COVID-19 (a few samples of this study predate the infection). Cell type and time point are not known.

This clonotype was recorded a few times. The gene calls are TRBV7-2 and TRBJ1-6; 8 positions match TRBD1. The CDR3 is 15 amino acids. CDR1 and CDR2 (germline): SGHTA, FQGNSA. V lost 5 bases to trimming and J lost 9 bases; unmatched junction nucleotides: 9. The CDR3 loop is CASSPYGQGSSPLHF. The CDR3 DNA follows: TGTGCCAGCAGCCCCTACGGACAGGGCTCTTCACCCCTCCACTTT.

This chain uses TRBV6-5 with TRBJ2-3; D possibly matches TRBD1 or TRBD2 (5 bases each). The CDR3 is 13 residues long. V lost 5 bases and J 5 bases, leaving 11 bases between the germline ends. Germline CDR1 and CDR2: MNHEY and SVGAGI. The chain's CDR3 is CASSLGDGDTQYF. The CDR3 DNA reads TGTGCCAGCAGTCTGGGGGATGGAGATACGCAGTATTTT.

This clonotype was observed a handful of times. The rearrangement links TRBV19 to TRBJ1-6, with D unresolved. The germline CDR1 and CDR2 sequences are LNHDA and SQIVND (reference sequence). V was shortened by 6 bases and J by 9 bases, with 15 bases between the two germline ends. CDR3 length equals 14 residues. CDR3 DNA: TGTGCCAGTAGATTCAACCCGGAGACTTCACCCCTCCACTTT. Translation gives CASRFNPETSPLHF. The whole variable domain, remainder taken from reference TRBV19 and TRBJ1-6, is DGGITQSPKYLFRKEGQNVTLSCEQNLNHDAMYWYRQDPGQGLRLIYYSQIVNDFQKGDIAEGYSVSREKKESFPLTVTSAQKNPTAFYLCASRFNPETSPLHFGNGTRLTVT.

This clonotype was counted only a few times. The chain links TRBV6-2 or TRBV6-3 to TRBJ2-7; D call uncertain. Trimming pared 2 bases from V and 6 bases from J, leaving 8 bases between. This CDR3 is built from 12 residues. Germline V CDR1 and CDR2: MNHEY, SVGEGT. The CDR3 region has the DNA TGTGCCAGCAGTTACATGGTATCCGAGCAGTACTTC. Translating gives CASSYMVSEQYF.

The rearrangement links TRBV4-3 to TRBJ2-2, with D uncertain. CDR3 length: 14 amino acids. Trimming pared 2 bases from V and 6 bases from J, leaving 10 bases between. Germline CDR1 LGHNA, CDR2 YSLEER. As DNA, the CDR3 is TGCGCCAGCAGCCAACCCCAAGGATCCGGGGAGCTGTTTTTT. It codes for CASSQPQGSGELFF.

The chain uses TRBV11-2 and TRBJ2-1; TRBD2 might be the D (5 bases). The V end was cut by 3 bases, the J end by 9 bases, with 12 bases between. Germline V gene lookup returns CDR1 SGHAT and CDR2 FQNNGV. CDR3 length: 13 residues. The CDR3 here is CASSFRRGGEQFF. Here the CDR3 DNA reads TGTGCCAGCAGCTTTAGACGGGGTGGTGAGCAGTTCTTC.

The chain is built from TRBV29-1 and TRBJ1-1; D remains ambiguous. The CDR3 runs 13 residues. The V and J ends lost 4 bases and 1 base respectively, with 10 bases between them. Germline values: CDR1 SQVTM, CDR2 ANQGSEA. The CDR3 protein is CSVARSRNTEAFF. In DNA form, the CDR3 reads TGCAGCGTTGCTCGCAGTCGGAACACTGAAGCTTTCTTT.

The V and J genes are TRBV4-2 and TRBJ1-2; the match to TRBD1 covers 7 bases. The CDR3 runs 17 residues. The J segment lost 6 bases and the V segment lost 0 bases, leaving 13 bases of the junction unmatched. CDR1 LGHNA and CDR2 YNFKEQ come from the germline V gene. CDR3 residues: CASSQDRFQGETDGYTF. For the CDR3, the DNA is TGTGCCAGCAGCCAAGATCGGTTCCAGGGGGAGACCGATGGCTACACCTTC.

The rearrangement links TRBV19 to TRBJ1-2; perhaps TRBD1 as D (6 bases). The CDR3 sequence is 14 residues long. CDR1 is LNHDA and CDR2 is SQIVND in the germline V gene (reference sequence). V shed 4 bases and J shed 4 bases, with 13 bases lying between them. CDR3: CASSTDRLLYGYTF. The CDR3 coding sequence is TGTGCCAGTAGTACCGACAGGCTCCTCTATGGCTACACCTTC.

This clonotype was seen more than once but under ten times. V usage is TRBV7-2 and J usage is TRBJ2-3, with TRBD2 identical over 11 bases. The CDR3 runs to 17 residues. J was trimmed by 5 bases and V by 5 bases; bases with no gene match: 12. The germline V gene has CDR1 SGHTA and CDR2 FQGNSA. CDR3 protein: CASSPAGSGGGKDTQYF. In nucleotides, the CDR3 is TGTGCCAGCAGCCCAGCGGGTAGCGGGGGGGGTAAAGATACGCAGTATTTT.

DNA for the CDR3: TGTGCCAGCAGTACCGGAAAAAATCCAGGTCAGCCCCAGCATTTT. It yields the protein CASSTGKNPGQPQHF. This chain uses TRBV6-5 with TRBJ1-5; D remains unclear. Trimming removed 5 bases at V and 6 bases at J, with 17 bases between. The CDR3 spans 15 residues. Germline assignment: CDR1 MNHEY and CDR2 SVGAGI.

The chain employs TRBV7-9 and TRBJ2-4; 7 positions agree with TRBD1. This CDR3 is 15 amino acids long. Germline trimming cut 4 bases from V and 5 bases from J; bases unmatched to any gene: 8. The germline CDR1 and CDR2 sequences are SEHNR and FQNEAQ (reference sequence). The CDR3 reads CASSSDRQGQNIQYF. CDR3 nucleotides: TGTGCCAGCAGCTCCGATCGACAGGGACAAAACATTCAGTACTTC.

This clonotype was picked up a small number of times. This chain connects TRBV27 to TRBJ2-1, with D perhaps given as TRBD1 or TRBD2 (5 bases each). This CDR3 is 14 amino acids long. CDR1 and CDR2 (germline): MNHEY, SMNVEV (reference sequence). Trimming removed 6 bases from V and 7 bases from J, with 16 bases in between. The CDR3 here is CASRSWDPWNEQFF. The CDR3 DNA is TGTGCCAGCAGGAGCTGGGACCCCTGGAATGAGCAGTTCTTC.

This clonotype was counted a few times. This chain links TRBV29-1 with TRBJ1-2, with unresolved D. The CDR3 totals 12 residues. Germline V gene sequence: CDR1 SQVTM, CDR2 ANQGSEA. V lost 1 base to trimming and J lost 2 bases, with 5 bases between them. The CDR3 DNA sequence: TGCAGCGTTGAAGGCCAGAACTATGGCTACACCTTC. Protein sequence: CSVEGQNYGYTF.

This clonotype was counted a few times. V is TRBV10-3 and J is TRBJ2-2; 12 bases are shared with TRBD1. Trimming cost V 6 bases and J 5 bases; bases outside gene matches: 4. The CDR3 totals 15 residues. Germline loops: CDR1 ENHRY, CDR2 SYGVKD. CDR3 nucleotide sequence: TGTGCCATCAGAAGGGACAGGGGGCGGACCGGGGAGCTGTTTTTT. This translates into CAIRRDRGRTGELFF.

The table lists this clonotype with a few counts. The V gene is TRBV29-1, the J gene TRBJ2-1; TRBD2 aligns across 11 bases. The CDR3 length is 14 residues. The V gene end was trimmed by 2 bases and the J gene end by 6 bases; junction bases not matched to a gene: 3. CDR1 and CDR2 (germline): SQVTM, ANQGSEA. The CDR3 is CSVEFLAGGNEQFF. The CDR3 region has the DNA TGCAGCGTTGAATTCCTAGCGGGGGGCAATGAGCAGTTCTTC.

The rearrangement links TRBV20-1 to TRBJ1-1; D is undetermined. The germline CDR1 and CDR2 sequences are DFQATT and SNEGSKA (reference sequence). This CDR3 has 17 amino acids. V shed 2 bases and J shed 0 bases, with 19 bases lying between them. CDR3 nucleotides: TGCAGTGCTAGAACCCGTTTGGGGTCGACCATGAACACTGAAGCTTTCTTT. The encoded protein is CSARTRLGSTMNTEAFF.

The chain is built from TRBV4-1 and TRBJ2-3; D might be TRBD1 (5 bases). This CDR3 region has 17 residues. V was trimmed by 5 bases and J by 1 base, leaving 19 bases between them. Germline V lookup: CDR1 MGHRA, CDR2 YSYEKL. The CDR3 DNA is TGCGCCAGCAGCATCAGAAGTCAGGGTATAGGCACAGATACGCAGTATTTT. Translating gives CASSIRSQGIGTDTQYF.

In its sample, this clonotype was seen a few times. This chain links TRBV9 with TRBJ1-4, with D unclear. Germline V gives CDR1 SGDLS, CDR2 YYNGEE. Deletions cut 2 bases from V and 7 bases from J, with 9 bases between. This CDR3 is built from 13 residues. The CDR3 here is CASSVLAGEKLFF. Here the CDR3 DNA reads TGTGCCAGCAGCGTCCTCGCCGGTGAAAAACTGTTTTTT.

This clonotype has a count of ten or more. The chain combines TRBV21-1 with TRBJ1-2; the table's D call, TRBD1, has no DNA check behind it. TRBV21-1 is labeled a pseudogene. The CDR3 loop spans 15 amino acids. The chain's CDR3 is CASSKGQGKKNGYTF. Here the CDR3 DNA reads TGTGCCAGCAGCAAAGGACAGGGAAAGAAAAATGGCTACACCTTC.

The gene calls are TRBV5-8 and TRBJ1-1; 10 positions match TRBD1. V was clipped by 5 bases and J by 5 bases; unmatched bases: 12. The germline V gene encodes CDR1 SGHTS and CDR2 YDEGEE. CDR3 size: 16 residues. The CDR3 sequence is CASRRGTGDVRTEAFF. In DNA form, the CDR3 reads TGTGCCAGCAGACGGGGGACAGGGGATGTACGGACTGAAGCTTTCTTT.